These 5 T cell receptor beta chains came from one sample sequenced in a study of response to subunit inactivated influenza vaccine. TCRdb ran MiXCR on the RT-PCR reads and lists one entry per CDR3 protein. This sample has under 800,000 distinct CDR3 sequences; over 11% occur once, and the top ten carry around 6.5%. The material sequenced was PBMCs from blood, taken 14 to 15 days before vaccination. Source of these receptors: a man over 45 who received an inactivated influenza vaccine.

This clonotype was seen a single time. CDR3 protein: CASSWGGREDTQYF. Written as DNA, the CDR3 is TGTGCCAGCAGTTGGGGGGGAAGGGAAGATACGCAGTATTTT. The V and J genes are TRBV28 and TRBJ2-3; 7 nucleotides agree with TRBD2. Germline lookup yields CDR1 MDHEN and CDR2 SYDVKM. The J segment lost 5 bases and the V segment lost 4 bases, leaving 6 bases of the junction unmatched. The CDR3 covers 14 residues.

This chain links TRBV4-3 with TRBJ1-1; D is perhaps TRBD1 (5 bases). With 6 bases removed from V and 4 bases from J, the gap between germline ends came to 15 bases. Germline assignment: CDR1 LGHNA and CDR2 YSLEER. This CDR3 is built from 14 residues. CDR3 DNA sequence: TGCGCCAGCAGTCAACAGGATGTCAGCACTGAAGCTTTCTTT. Its translation is CASSQQDVSTEAFF.

This clonotype was observed a handful of times. The chain combines TRBV3-1 with TRBJ2-7; D may be TRBD2 (6 bases). The germline V gene encodes CDR1 LGHDT and CDR2 YNNKEL (reference sequence). With 4 bases removed from V and 2 bases from J, the gap between germline ends came to 12 bases. The CDR3 runs to 14 residues. CDR3 region: CASSRHGGTYEQYF. For the CDR3, the DNA is TGTGCCAGCAGCCGACACGGGGGTACCTACGAGCAGTACTTC.

This clonotype appeared a few times. This rearrangement joins TRBV7-9 to TRBJ2-7; D gene uncertain. The CDR3 contains 14 residues. The germline gives CDR1 SEHNR, CDR2 FQNEAQ (reference sequence). V was shortened by 2 bases and J by 2 bases, with 10 bases between the two germline ends. The CDR3 region is CASSLRQETYEQYF. CDR3 DNA: TGTGCCAGCAGCTTAAGGCAGGAAACCTACGAGCAGTACTTC.

This clonotype was counted only a few times. The chain links TRBV11-2 to TRBJ2-3, with D unclear. This CDR3 has 15 residues. V was trimmed by 6 bases and J by 4 bases, leaving 17 bases between them. Germline V lookup: CDR1 SGHAT, CDR2 FQNNGV. The CDR3 loop reads CASRSPRIRPDTQYF. The DNA of the CDR3 is TGTGCCAGCAGAAGTCCGCGGATAAGGCCAGATACGCAGTATTTT.